A selection of T cell receptor beta chains follows, all from one sample in a study of tumor and adjacent non-tumor tissue in lung cancer. Each CDR3 protein gets one entry after TCRdb re-called the multiplex PCR reads with MiXCR. The table lists 55,000 to 70,000 distinct CDR3 sequences, 60% of them singletons. Sequencing used lung tumor tissue. These receptor sequences come from a man aged 50-60 years with non-small cell lung cancer. Each CDR3 is given with its conserved first and last residue. D genes are given only for firm matches. The listing skips clone size in some rows; elsewhere it reads once, few, many or a size class.

CDR3aa | CDR3nt | j_gene | d_gene | v_gene | abundance | len
CAGTLDRDTDTQYF | TGTGCCGGAACCCTCGACAGGGACACAGATACGCAGTATTTT | TRBJ2-3 | TRBD1 | TRBV11-2 | - | 14
CASSYDETGSYNSLLHF | TGTGCCAGTAGTTACGATGAGACGGGCTCCTATAATTCACTCCTCCACTTT | TRBJ1-6 | - | TRBV6-6 | - | 17
CSALGQGHEQYF | TGCAGTGCCCTTGGACAGGGCCACGAGCAGTACTTC | TRBJ2-7 | TRBD1 | TRBV20-1 | - | 12
CASSLGTGWANEQLF | TGTGCCAGCAGTTTGGGGACAGGGTGGGCAAATGAGCAGTTGTTC | TRBJ2-1 | TRBD1 | TRBV28 | - | 15
CAGADGRSYEQYF | TGTGCCGGGGCTGATGGCCGCTCCTACGAGCAGTACTTC | TRBJ2-7 | - | TRBV30 | few | 13
CASSLTSGGQNIQYF | TGCGCCAGCAGCCTCACTAGCGGGGGGCAAAACATTCAGTACTTC | TRBJ2-4 | TRBD2 | TRBV5-1 | - | 15
CASSLITEAFF | TGTGCCAGCAGTCTGATCACTGAAGCTTTCTTT | TRBJ1-1 | - | TRBV28 | - | 11
CASSQAPRRAYEQYF | TGCGCCAGCAGCCAAGCTCCAAGGAGAGCCTACGAGCAGTACTTC | TRBJ2-7 | - | TRBV4-1 | - | 15
CASSPDRFTDTQFF | TGTGCCAGCAGCCCGGACAGATTCACAGATACGCAGTTTTTT | TRBJ2-3 | - | TRBV7-9 | - | 14
CANSFSGTKGETQYF | TGTGCCAACAGCTTTTCCGGGACCAAGGGGGAGACCCAGTACTTC | TRBJ2-5 | - | TRBV7-2 | - | 15
CASSSGKNTEAFF | TGTGCCAGCAGTTCCGGGAAGAACACTGAAGCTTTCTTT | TRBJ1-1 | - | TRBV12-3/TRBV12-4 | many | 13
CASSRMSDEQFF | TGCGCCAGCAGTCGGATGTCGGATGAGCAGTTCTTC | TRBJ2-1 | - | TRBV5-1 | many | 12
CASSKGQTPGELFF | TGCGCCAGCAGTAAGGGACAGACACCCGGGGAGCTGTTTTTT | TRBJ2-2 | TRBD1 | TRBV5-1 | many | 14
CASENRVLGAFF | TGTGCCAGTGAGAACAGGGTCTTGGGAGCTTTCTTC | TRBJ1-1 | - | TRBV6-5 | - | 12
CATSGPRLAGSEQFF | TGTGCCACCAGTGGCCCGCGACTAGCGGGAAGTGAGCAGTTCTTC | TRBJ2-1 | TRBD2 | TRBV10-3 | - | 15
CASSEGGQFF | TGTGCCAGCAGCGAGGGGGGGCAGTTCTTC | TRBJ2-1 | - | TRBV5-5 | - | 10
CASSFLASGTGTDTQYF | TGTGCCAGCAGCTTCCTCGCTAGCGGGACCGGCACAGATACGCAGTATTTT | TRBJ2-3 | TRBD2 | TRBV5-6 | - | 17
CASRWDTSTGELFF | TGTGCCAGCAGATGGGACACCTCCACCGGGGAGCTGTTTTTT | TRBJ2-2 | - | TRBV7-2 | many | 14
CSATDRAPYNSPLHF | TGCAGTGCCACCGACAGGGCCCCCTATAATTCACCCCTCCACTTT | TRBJ1-6 | TRBD1 | TRBV20-1 | - | 15
CASSQTFRRDWDNEQFF | TGCGCCAGCAGCCAAACCTTTAGGCGGGACTGGGACAATGAGCAGTTCTTC | TRBJ2-1 | - | TRBV4-1 | many | 17
CVSSSDSGTYEQYF | TGTGTCAGCAGCTCGGATAGCGGGACCTACGAGCAGTACTTC | TRBJ2-7 | TRBD2 | TRBV11-3 | - | 14
CSARGGGGAYGQYF | TGCAGTGCCCGGGGGGGAGGGGGCGCGTACGGGCAGTATTTC | TRBJ2-7 | - | TRBV20-1 | - | 14
CAGSYLGTSTDTHYF | TGTGCCGGCAGTTACTTAGGGACTAGCACAGATACGCACTATTTT | TRBJ2-3 | TRBD2 | TRBV6-6 | - | 15
CASSLYTDTQYF | TGCGCCAGCAGCCTGTACACAGATACGCAGTATTTT | TRBJ2-3 | - | TRBV5-1 | - | 12
CAISDGGPEAFF | TGTGCCATCAGTGATGGGGGCCCCGAAGCTTTCTTT | TRBJ1-1 | - | TRBV10-3 | many | 12
CANSVRGYEQYF | TGTGCCAACAGTGTGAGAGGATACGAGCAGTACTTC | TRBJ2-7 | - | TRBV10-3 | - | 12
CATPTSRNTGELFF | TGTGCCACCCCCACTAGTAGGAACACCGGGGAGCTGTTTTTT | TRBJ2-2 | - | TRBV2 | few | 14
CASSSQEGNYSPLHF | TGTGCCAGCAGCTCTCAGGAGGGCAACTATTCACCCCTCCACTTT | TRBJ1-6 | - | TRBV7-8 | many | 15
CASGHPKYLHSYEQYF | TGTGCAAGCGGCCATCCAAAATACCTCCACTCCTACGAGCAGTACTTC | TRBJ2-7 | - | TRBV11-2 | - | 16
CASSLGWITDTDTQYF | TGTGCCAGCAGCTTAGGCTGGATCACGGACACAGATACGCAGTATTTT | TRBJ2-3 | - | TRBV11-2 | - | 16
CSAASSGGTYEQYF | TGCAGTGCTGCATCTAGCGGGGGTACCTACGAGCAGTACTTC | TRBJ2-7 | TRBD2 | TRBV20-1 | - | 14
CASSLALRHYEQYF | TGTGCCAGCAGCTTAGCGCTTAGACACTACGAGCAGTACTTC | TRBJ2-7 | - | TRBV11-2 | - | 14
CASKDGARSNQPQHF | TGTGCCAGCAAAGACGGGGCCAGGAGCAATCAGCCACAGCATTTT | TRBJ1-5 | - | TRBV6-6 | - | 15
CASSYQGATGTEAFF | TGTGCCAGCAGTTACCAGGGGGCAACGGGCACTGAAGCTTTCTTT | TRBJ1-1 | TRBD1 | TRBV6-5 | many | 15
CASRRLASSVVETQYF | TGCGCCAGCAGGAGGCTAGCGAGTTCGGTGGTTGAGACCCAGTACTTC | TRBJ2-5 | - | TRBV5-1 | - | 16
CASSLEGRGRIDEKLFF | TGTGCCAGCAGTTTAGAAGGCAGGGGGCGCATAGATGAAAAACTGTTTTTT | TRBJ1-4 | TRBD1 | TRBV12-3/TRBV12-4 | many | 17
CASSDRGANEKLFF | TGTGCCAGCAGTGACAGGGGAGCTAATGAAAAACTGTTTTTT | TRBJ1-4 | TRBD1 | TRBV6-5 | many | 14
CSARWELADMQYF | TGCAGTGCTAGGTGGGAGTTGGCTGATATGCAGTATTTT | TRBJ2-3 | - | TRBV20-1 | - | 13
CASNNPGRGLLFDEQYF | TGTGCCAGCAACAACCCGGGCAGAGGGCTGCTTTTCGACGAGCAGTACTTC | TRBJ2-7 | - | TRBV6-1 | many | 17
CAISGAGGLAAYEQYF | TGTGCCATCAGTGGGGCAGGGGGACTAGCGGCCTACGAGCAGTACTTC | TRBJ2-7 | TRBD2 | TRBV10-3 | - | 16
CASSQTVYGYTF | TGTGCCAGCAGCCAGACAGTTTATGGCTACACCTTC | TRBJ1-2 | - | TRBV11-2 | many | 12
CARSPRRDRDEQFF | TGTGCCAGAAGTCCCCGAAGAGACAGGGATGAGCAGTTCTTC | TRBJ2-1 | TRBD1 | TRBV6-6 | - | 14
CATSGRTGDGRDTQYF | TGTGCCACCAGTGGAAGGACAGGGGACGGGAGAGATACGCAGTATTTT | TRBJ2-3 | TRBD1 | TRBV24-1 | - | 16
CASSWTGGSYNSPLHF | TGTGCCAGCAGCTGGACAGGGGGCTCCTATAATTCACCCCTCCACTTT | TRBJ1-6 | TRBD1 | TRBV12-3/TRBV12-4 | many | 16
CSASRGLRLAGGPVTGELFF | TGCAGTGCTAGCCGAGGATTACGACTAGCGGGAGGGCCTGTTACCGGGGAGCTGTTTTTT | TRBJ2-2 | TRBD2 | TRBV20-1 | many | 20
CASSQCPGTSVRANTGELFF | TGTGCCAGCAGCCAATGTCCCGGGACTAGTGTGAGGGCCAACACCGGGGAGCTGTTTTTT | TRBJ2-2 | TRBD2 | TRBV4-2 | - | 20
CASSPGTSGRPNTDTQYF | TGTGCCAGCAGCCCCGGGACTAGCGGGAGGCCTAACACAGATACGCAGTATTTT | TRBJ2-3 | TRBD2 | TRBV11-3 | - | 18
CASSRMGQGSQPQHF | TGTGCCAGCAGTCGCATGGGACAGGGCTCTCAGCCCCAGCATTTT | TRBJ1-5 | TRBD1 | TRBV28 | many | 15
CAWNRRTSNTEAFF | TGTGCCTGGAATAGGAGGACTTCTAACACTGAAGCTTTCTTT | TRBJ1-1 | - | TRBV30 | - | 14
CASSSGQTRGPQHF | TGTGCCAGCAGTTCCGGACAGACCCGAGGGCCCCAGCATTTT | TRBJ1-5 | - | TRBV6-5 | medium-sized | 14
CAIRESMRTGSHEQYF | TGTGCCATCAGAGAGTCAATGAGGACAGGGTCGCACGAGCAGTACTTC | TRBJ2-7 | TRBD1 | TRBV10-3 | - | 16
CAWSVFLLSNYGYTF | TGTGCCTGGAGTGTATTCCTGTTAAGCAACTATGGCTACACCTTC | TRBJ1-2 | - | TRBV30 | few | 15
CASSRLGEGTGEPFF | TGTGCCAGCAGCCGCTTGGGGGAGGGAACCGGGGAGCCGTTTTTT | TRBJ2-2 | TRBD2 | TRBV4-2 | - | 15
CTSSLERTGMNTEAFF | TGCACCAGTAGCCTCGAGAGGACAGGCATGAACACTGAAGCTTTCTTT | TRBJ1-1 | TRBD1 | TRBV4-1 | - | 16
CSVARTGADEQYF | TGCAGCGTTGCACGGACAGGGGCGGACGAGCAGTACTTC | TRBJ2-7 | TRBD1 | TRBV29-1 | many | 13
CNVKRQGINEQFF | TGCAACGTAAAACGGCAGGGCATAAATGAGCAGTTCTTC | TRBJ2-1 | - | TRBV29-1 | once | 13
CASSLLRTAQETQYF | TGTGCCAGCAGTTTACTACGGACAGCCCAAGAGACCCAGTACTTC | TRBJ2-5 | - | TRBV12-3/TRBV12-4 | many | 15
CASGSTPGGTGGNTNYGYTF | TGTGCCAGCGGCTCCACACCGGGGGGGACAGGGGGCAATACGAACTATGGCTACACCTTC | TRBJ1-2 | TRBD1 | TRBV7-9 | - | 20